These T cell receptor beta chains were read from a single sample in a study of blood T cell repertoires in COVID-19. Generated by immunoSEQ multiplex PCR, the TCRdb table keeps only in-frame clones and is missing some. Here the sample spans approximately 150,000 clones, roughly 88% being singletons. The source material was peripheral blood. All receptors derive from a man in his 70s with active COVID-19. Each CDR3 is given with its conserved first and last residue. D genes are given only for firm matches. Expanded clones get a size class; other rows say once, few or many, or leave the size out.

j_gene: TRBJ2-1
abundance: few
v_gene: TRBV20-1
d_gene: TRBD2
CDR3nt: TGCAGTGCAAGTCAGAGCGGGAGGGCCTGGGATGAGCAGTTCTTC
CDR3aa: CSASQSGRAWDEQFF

j_gene: TRBJ1-2
abundance: -
v_gene: TRBV6-5
d_gene: -
CDR3nt: TGTGCCAGCGGTCGGGCAGGGACAAGATATGGCTACACCTTC
CDR3aa: CASGRAGTRYGYTF

j_gene: TRBJ2-4
abundance: -
v_gene: TRBV5-8
d_gene: -
CDR3nt: TGTGCCAGCAGCCGCGGCGGGGCCCCCAACATTCAGTACTTC
CDR3aa: CASSRGGAPNIQYF

j_gene: TRBJ1-2
abundance: -
v_gene: TRBV28
d_gene: TRBD1
CDR3nt: TGTGCCAGCAGCTCGGGACAGGGCTATGGCTACACCTTC
CDR3aa: CASSSGQGYGYTF

j_gene: TRBJ1-2
abundance: once
v_gene: TRBV11-2
d_gene: TRBD1
CDR3nt: TGTGCCAGCAGCAGGGACAGGGCTAACTATGGCTACACCTTC
CDR3aa: CASSRDRANYGYTF

j_gene: TRBJ2-7
abundance: -
v_gene: TRBV10-3
d_gene: -
CDR3nt: TGTGCCATCAGCGGGGACAGCGCATCGTTAGCGGTCTCCTACGAGCAGTACTTC
CDR3aa: CAISGDSASLAVSYEQYF

j_gene: TRBJ2-1
abundance: -
v_gene: TRBV19
d_gene: TRBD2
CDR3nt: TGTGCCAGTAGTATTTTGGAGCGGGAGATCGGCAATGAGCAGTTCTTC
CDR3aa: CASSILEREIGNEQFF

j_gene: TRBJ2-7
abundance: many
v_gene: TRBV9
d_gene: TRBD2
CDR3nt: TGTGCCAGCAGCCCCCAGGGCGGCGGGAGCTCCTACGAGCAGTACTTC
CDR3aa: CASSPQGGGSSYEQYF

j_gene: TRBJ1-5
abundance: -
v_gene: TRBV12-3/TRBV12-4
d_gene: -
CDR3nt: TGTGCCAGTGCCCGGGGCAATCAGCCCCAGCATTTT
CDR3aa: CASARGNQPQHF

j_gene: TRBJ2-1
abundance: -
v_gene: TRBV7-9
d_gene: TRBD1
CDR3nt: TGTGCCAGCAGCACCCGACAGGGGACCCCAAATGAGCAGTTCTTC
CDR3aa: CASSTRQGTPNEQFF

j_gene: TRBJ2-3
abundance: -
v_gene: TRBV28
d_gene: -
CDR3nt: TGTGCCAGCAGTTCCTCTAGCGCGGGGACAGATACGCAGTATTTT
CDR3aa: CASSSSSAGTDTQYF

j_gene: TRBJ2-7
abundance: -
v_gene: TRBV12-3/TRBV12-4
d_gene: -
CDR3nt: TGTGCCAGCAGTTTTCAGGGGATCTACGAGCAGTACTTC
CDR3aa: CASSFQGIYEQYF

j_gene: TRBJ1-5
abundance: -
v_gene: TRBV28
d_gene: TRBD1
CDR3nt: TGTGCCAGCAATACAGACAGGGGGAGGCGGCAGCCCCAGCATTTT
CDR3aa: CASNTDRGRRQPQHF

j_gene: TRBJ2-2
abundance: few
v_gene: TRBV5-1
d_gene: TRBD2
CDR3nt: TGCGCCAGCAGCCGGACTAGCAGCTACACCGGGGAGCTGTTTTTT
CDR3aa: CASSRTSSYTGELFF

j_gene: TRBJ2-2
abundance: -
v_gene: TRBV6-5
d_gene: -
CDR3nt: TGTGCCAGCAGTTACGAGACCCGGGGCACCGGGGAGCTGTTTTTT
CDR3aa: CASSYETRGTGELFF

j_gene: TRBJ2-1
abundance: -
v_gene: TRBV5-1
d_gene: TRBD1
CDR3nt: TGCGCCAGCAGCTTGGGGACAGGCGATGAGCAGTTCTTC
CDR3aa: CASSLGTGDEQFF

j_gene: TRBJ2-5
abundance: -
v_gene: TRBV7-3
d_gene: TRBD1
CDR3nt: TGTGCCAGCAGCGCCTACAGGGGGGAACAGTACTTC
CDR3aa: CASSAYRGEQYF

j_gene: TRBJ1-1
abundance: -
v_gene: TRBV15
d_gene: TRBD1
CDR3nt: TGTGCCACCAGCAGAGACCAACAGGGGACTGAAGCTTTCTTT
CDR3aa: CATSRDQQGTEAFF

j_gene: TRBJ2-3
abundance: -
v_gene: TRBV5-1
d_gene: TRBD2
CDR3nt: TGCGCCAGCAGCTTGGAGACTAGCGGGGCAGATACGCAGTATTTT
CDR3aa: CASSLETSGADTQYF

j_gene: TRBJ2-1
abundance: -
v_gene: TRBV7-2
d_gene: -
CDR3nt: TGTGCCAGCAGCTTAGCGCGGGGTATACATGAGCAGTTCTTC
CDR3aa: CASSLARGIHEQFF

j_gene: TRBJ1-2
abundance: few
v_gene: TRBV4-2
d_gene: TRBD1
CDR3nt: TGTGCCAGCAGCCAAACAGGGGGGGACTATGGCTACACCTTC
CDR3aa: CASSQTGGDYGYTF

j_gene: TRBJ2-7
abundance: -
v_gene: TRBV3-1/TRBV3-2
d_gene: -
CDR3nt: TGTGCCAGCAGCCAAGTTGGGGGGGCATCCTACGAGCAGTACTTC
CDR3aa: CASSQVGGASYEQYF